This entry lists 10 T cell receptor beta chains sequenced from one sample in a study of control samples from healthy donors and cancer patients. Method: immunoSEQ multiplex PCR; TCRdb's copy keeps in-frame clones and lacks some. This sample has around 93,000 clones, with 88% found just once. What was sequenced was blood. These receptors all stem from a man between 25 and 39 years old in good health.

V and J are TRBV19 and TRBJ2-3, with 7 bases identical to TRBD1. Germline V gives CDR1 LNHDA, CDR2 SQIVND (reference sequence). V shed 2 bases, J shed 0 bases, and the junction held 2 bases outside the gene matches. This CDR3 is built from 15 residues. The CDR3 protein is CASSIWDSSTDTQYF. The CDR3 DNA sequence: TGTGCCAGTAGTATATGGGACAGTAGCACAGATACGCAGTATTTT.

The rearrangement joins TRBV7-6 to TRBJ2-1; D perhaps matches TRBD1 (6 bases). CDR3 size: 13 residues. Germline V gene sequence: CDR1 SGHVS, CDR2 FNYEAQ. V lost 5 bases and J lost 4, with 9 bases in between. CDR3 nucleotides: TGTGCCAGCAGCCGCGGACAGTACAATGAGCAGTTCTTC. Translating it yields CASSRGQYNEQFF.

CDR3 residues: CSVEEGGRTEAFF. The CDR3 DNA reads TGCAGCGTTGAGGAAGGGGGCAGAACTGAAGCTTTCTTT. This rearrangement joins TRBV29-1 to TRBJ1-1; TRBD1 matches 7 bases. Germline loops: CDR1 SQVTM, CDR2 ANQGSEA. V gave up 3 bases and J gave up 5 bases; unmatched junction bases: 6. The CDR3 length is 13 residues.

The chain combines TRBV6-5 with TRBJ1-1; D is possibly TRBD1 (6 bases). From germline, CDR1 is MNHEY and CDR2 SVGAGI. V gave up 0 bases and J gave up 5 bases, with 16 bases separating them. The length of the CDR3 is 16 residues. The CDR3: CASSYSSTGRGTEAFF. The CDR3 nucleotides are TGTGCCAGCAGTTACTCAAGTACAGGGAGGGGTACTGAAGCTTTCTTT.

V is TRBV27 and J is TRBJ2-1; D might be TRBD1 (5 bases). CDR1 and CDR2 (germline): MNHEY, SMNVEV (reference sequence). This CDR3 contains 15 residues. The germline V and J ends were trimmed by 8 bases and 1 base, with 15 bases remaining between them. For the CDR3, the DNA is TGTGCCAGCGCCCTCCCGGACACGTCCTACAATGAGCAGTTCTTC. Translated, it gives CASALPDTSYNEQFF.

The rearrangement links TRBV21-1 to TRBJ1-5; the DNA was not compared with TRBD1, the D call given in the table. TRBV21-1 is deemed a pseudogene. This CDR3 region has 13 residues. The CDR3 is CASRRQGNQPQHF. The CDR3 nucleotides are TGTGCCAGCAGAAGACAGGGTAATCAGCCCCAGCATTTT.

J is TRBJ1-1 and V is TRBV5-6; no firm D call. Germline CDR1 and CDR2: SGHDT and YYEEEE. Trimming removed 5 bases at V and 2 bases at J, with 22 bases between. The CDR3 sequence is 17 residues long. The CDR3 reads CASRDAEVLTPNTEAFF. The CDR3 DNA is TGTGCCAGCAGGGACGCTGAGGTACTTACCCCTAACACTGAAGCTTTCTTT. The complete variable domain, with remaining parts taken from reference TRBV5-6 and TRBJ1-1, reads DAGVTQSPTHLIKTRGQQVTLRCSPKSGHDTVSWYQQALGQGPQFIFQYYEEEERQRGNFPDRFSGHQFPNYSSELNVNALLLGDSALYLCASRDAEVLTPNTEAFFGQGTRLTVV.

The CDR3 is CASSQDSGYYEQYF. In DNA, the CDR3 is TGTGCCAGCAGCCAAGATTCTGGATACTACGAGCAGTACTTC. The chain is built from TRBV4-2 and TRBJ2-7; D ambiguous. The CDR3 is 14 amino acids. V was shortened by 0 bases and J by 3 bases, with 9 bases between the two germline ends. CDR1 and CDR2 (germline): LGHNA, YNFKEQ.

V and J are TRBV13 and TRBJ2-7; maybe TRBD1 (5 bases). The CDR3 contains 11 residues. Per the germline V gene, CDR1 is PRHDT and CDR2 is FYEKMQ (reference sequence). Between the trimmed V and J ends, which lost 3 bases and 7 bases, there was a span of 7 bases. The CDR3 here is CASSFGAEQYF. The CDR3 DNA sequence: TGTGCCAGCAGCTTTGGGGCGGAGCAGTACTTC. Combining the CDR3 with reference TRBV13 and TRBJ2-7 gives the whole variable domain AAGVIQSPRHLIKEKRETATLKCYPIPRHDTVYWYQQGPGQDPQFLISFYEKMQSDKGSIPDRFSAQQFSDYHSELNMSSLELGDSALYFCASSFGAEQYFGPGTRLTVT.

The V gene is TRBV6-6, the J gene TRBJ1-3; D is unresolved. With 4 bases removed from V and 4 bases from J, the gap between germline ends came to 5 bases. CDR1 is MNHNY and CDR2 is SVGAGI in the germline V gene (reference sequence). This CDR3 contains 12 residues. The CDR3 region is CASSSAGNTIYF. CDR3 DNA sequence: TGTGCCAGCAGTTCGGCCGGAAACACCATATATTTT.